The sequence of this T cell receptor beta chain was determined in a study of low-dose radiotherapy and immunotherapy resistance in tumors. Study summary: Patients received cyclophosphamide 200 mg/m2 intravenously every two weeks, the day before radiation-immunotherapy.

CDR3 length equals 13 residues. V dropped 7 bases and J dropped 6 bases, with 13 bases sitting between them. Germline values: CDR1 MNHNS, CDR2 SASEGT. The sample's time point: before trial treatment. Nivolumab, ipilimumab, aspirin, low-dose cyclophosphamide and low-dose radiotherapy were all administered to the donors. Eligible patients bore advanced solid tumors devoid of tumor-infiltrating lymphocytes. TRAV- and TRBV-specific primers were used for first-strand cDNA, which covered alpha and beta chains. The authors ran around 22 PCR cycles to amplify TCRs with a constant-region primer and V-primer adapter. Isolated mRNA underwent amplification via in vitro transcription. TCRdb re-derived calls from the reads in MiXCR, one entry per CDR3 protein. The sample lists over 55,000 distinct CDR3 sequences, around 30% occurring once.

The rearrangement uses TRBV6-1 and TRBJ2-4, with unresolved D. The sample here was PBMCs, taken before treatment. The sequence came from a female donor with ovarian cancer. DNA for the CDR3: TGTGCCAGCACCTGGGAAGGTACAAACATTCAGTACTTC. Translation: CASTWEGTNIQYF.